The 4 T cell receptor beta chains below come from one sample, sequenced in a study of cytomegalovirus exposure and HLA in healthy donors. Researchers ran the PCR with 60 Vbeta and 13 Jbeta primers. Produced via immunoSEQ multiplex PCR; TCRdb's table is partial and in-frame only. This table has about 100,000 clones, roughly 80% appearing once. The source material was PBMCs. The receptor set was obtained from a man between 35 and 55 years old in good health and CMV-seropositive.

The chain employs TRBV5-1 and TRBJ2-3, with 8 bases identical to TRBD2. Germline values: CDR1 SGHRS, CDR2 YFSETQ. The V segment lost 0 bases and the J segment 4 bases; nucleotides outside the gene matches: 10. CDR3 size: 17 residues. In DNA, the CDR3 is TGCGCCAGCAGCTTGGGACCTCCCGCGGGAGGTGCAGATACGCAGTATTTT. It translates to CASSLGPPAGGADTQYF.

The chain carries TRBV5-1 and TRBJ1-1, with a possible D match to TRBD1 (6 bases). The CDR3 runs 17 residues. V lost 0 bases, J lost 1 base, and 16 bases lay in between. CDR1 SGHRS and CDR2 YFSETQ come from the germline V gene. CDR3 sequence (DNA): TGCGCCAGCAGCTTGGCGATAGGAAGGGGGTCGAACACTGAAGCTTTCTTT. Its protein is CASSLAIGRGSNTEAFF.

The rearrangement joins TRBV10-3 to TRBJ1-2, with D possibly being TRBD1 (5 bases). Germline values: CDR1 ENHRY, CDR2 SYGVKD. V was cut by 6 bases and J by 0 bases, with 26 bases left in between. The CDR3 sequence is 19 residues long. CDR3 sequence (DNA): TGTGCCATCAGGCCCTTAACCCTTGTGGGGGGACCGACTAACTATGGCTACACCTTC. Its translation: CAIRPLTLVGGPTNYGYTF.

This rearrangement joins TRBV9 to TRBJ2-7, with D possibly being TRBD2 (6 bases). Germline V gives CDR1 SGDLS, CDR2 YYNGEE. The CDR3 contains 13 residues. The ends were cut back, 0 bases at V and 6 bases at J, with 10 bases in the middle. The CDR3 region is CASSVGGGVEQYF. In nucleotides, the CDR3 is TGTGCCAGCAGCGTAGGTGGAGGGGTCGAGCAGTACTTC.